A selection of T cell receptor beta chains follows, all from one sample in a study of T cell responses to AZD1222 COVID-19 vaccine. Sequencing used immunoSEQ multiplex PCR; TCRdb keeps in-frame clones, though not all of them. The sample has over 130,000 clones, roughly nine tenths seen once. This sample comprised peripheral blood, obtained 28 days after the second AZD1222 dose. The origin of the receptors is an adult who received the AZD1222 COVID-19 vaccine. Both conserved end residues are part of each CDR3. A D gene is named only where the DNA matches it firmly. The size field is filled for only some rows; it gives once, few, many or a size class.

>TRBJ2-7|TRBV19|-|TRBD2
CASSRDYPTYEQYF
TGTGCCAGTAGTAGGGACTACCCCACCTACGAGCAGTACTTC
>TRBJ2-2|TRBV28|-|-
CASSPLGLANTGELFF
TGTGCCAGCAGTCCTCTGGGGCTTGCGAACACCGGGGAGCTGTTTTTT
>TRBJ1-2|TRBV11-2|-|-
CASSLDNTPKNYGYTF
TGTGCCAGCAGCTTAGATAACACACCTAAAAACTATGGCTACACCTTC
>TRBJ2-3|TRBV2|-|-
CASRNPIYRGGNTDTQYF
TGTGCCAGCAGAAATCCAATTTACAGGGGGGGAAACACAGATACGCAGTATTTT
>TRBJ1-1|TRBV18|-|-
CASSAGLGAEAFF
TGTGCCAGCTCGGCGGGGCTCGGGGCTGAAGCTTTCTTT
>TRBJ2-2|TRBV10-1|-|-
CASTARLVGGTGELFF
TGCGCCAGCACTGCGAGACTAGTTGGGGGCACCGGGGAGCTGTTTTTT
>TRBJ2-1|TRBV14|-|-
CASSQDPLRTYNEQFF
TGTGCCAGCAGCCAAGATCCCCTACGCACCTACAATGAGCAGTTCTTC
>TRBJ2-3|TRBV7-3|-|TRBD1
CASSPIDRAKLYF
TGTGCCAGCAGCCCCATCGACAGGGCCAAGTTGTATTTT
>TRBJ1-2|TRBV28|once|-
CASSLSRGGYTF
TGTGCCAGCAGTTTATCCAGGGGTGGCTACACCTTC
>TRBJ1-2|TRBV6-2/TRBV6-3|-|-
CASSYPTGGDTF
TGTGCCAGCAGTTACCCGACGGGAGGGGACACCTTC
>TRBJ1-1|TRBV19|-|-
CASSTSGWTKAFF
TGTGCCAGTAGTACTTCCGGTTGGACGAAAGCTTTCTTT
>TRBJ1-2|TRBV18|-|TRBD1
CASSPYRDRESHGYTF
TGTGCCAGCTCACCGTACCGGGACAGGGAGTCCCATGGCTACACCTTC
>TRBJ2-5|TRBV9|-|-
CASSVDTGDAQETQYF
TGTGCCAGCAGCGTAGATACGGGGGACGCTCAAGAGACCCAGTACTTC
>TRBJ1-2|TRBV6-6|once|-
CASGGQIYGYTF
TGTGCCAGCGGAGGGCAGATCTATGGCTACACCTTC
>TRBJ1-2|TRBV2|-|TRBD1
CASHRGNYGYTF
TGTGCCAGTCACAGGGGAAACTATGGCTACACCTTC
>TRBJ2-3|TRBV7-9|-|TRBD1
CASSAGQGSTDTQYF
TGTGCCAGCAGCGCGGGACAGGGGAGCACAGATACGCAGTATTTT
>TRBJ1-2|TRBV7-2|-|-
CASSLPGRNYGYTF
TGTGCCAGCAGCTTACCAGGGAGAAACTATGGCTACACCTTC
>TRBJ1-1|TRBV6-2/TRBV6-3|-|-
CASSYSILGVDYTEAFF
TGTGCCAGCAGTTACTCGATCCTGGGGGTCGATTACACTGAAGCTTTCTTT
>TRBJ2-1|TRBV24-1|-|-
CATSDFPQSGEQFF
TGTGCCACCAGTGATTTTCCCCAGAGCGGTGAGCAGTTCTTC
>TRBJ1-4|TRBV13|once|-
CASSSREGVLRKLFF
TGTGCCAGCAGCTCGAGGGAAGGGGTGCTTAGAAAACTGTTTTTT
>TRBJ2-5|TRBV27|-|TRBD1
CASSYYRGQTQYF
TGTGCCAGCAGCTATTACAGGGGGCAGACCCAGTACTTC
>TRBJ2-1|TRBV11-3|-|TRBD2
CASSPLAGANNEQFF
TGTGCCAGCAGCCCACTAGCGGGGGCCAACAATGAGCAGTTCTTC
>TRBJ1-1|TRBV5-1|-|-
CASSLQVTKNTEAFF
TGCGCCAGCAGCTTGCAGGTTACTAAGAACACTGAAGCTTTCTTT
>TRBJ1-1|TRBV29-1|-|-
CSVQHGLNTEAFF
TGCAGCGTTCAACACGGGCTGAACACTGAAGCTTTCTTT
>TRBJ2-3|TRBV19|-|TRBD1
CASSGQGGDTQYF
TGTGCCAGTAGTGGACAGGGGGGAGATACGCAGTATTTT
>TRBJ1-3|TRBV14|-|-
CASSRDIGNTIYF
TGTGCCAGCAGCCGGGACATTGGAAACACCATATATTTT
>TRBJ1-1|TRBV15|once|-
CATSRAGITEAFF
TGTGCCACCAGCAGAGCGGGGATCACTGAAGCTTTCTTT
>TRBJ2-2|TRBV10-1|-|-
CASSEGTANTGELFF
TGCGCCAGCAGTGAAGGAACCGCGAACACCGGGGAGCTGTTTTTT
>TRBJ1-1|TRBV10-3|-|-
CAITGGTEAFF
TGTGCCATCACGGGGGGCACTGAAGCTTTCTTT
>TRBJ2-1|TRBV15|-|-
CATSRSQEQFF
TGTGCCACCAGCAGAAGCCAGGAGCAGTTCTTC
>TRBJ2-7|TRBV18|-|-
CASSPPSASAEQYF
TGTGCCAGCTCACCACCGTCGGCTTCCGCCGAGCAGTACTTC
>TRBJ2-7|TRBV11-2|-|-
CASSLGPDQYF
TGTGCCAGCAGCTTAGGGCCGGATCAGTACTTC
>TRBJ1-3|TRBV5-6|-|TRBD1
CASSLVGGNSGNTIYF
TGTGCCAGCAGCTTGGTAGGGGGCAACTCTGGAAACACCATATATTTT
>TRBJ2-5|TRBV2|-|TRBD2
CASSERASGGQTQYF
TGTGCCAGCAGCGAAAGGGCTAGCGGGGGGCAGACCCAGTACTTC
>TRBJ2-1|TRBV6-4|-|-
CASSDSGSSYNEQFF
TGTGCCAGCAGTGACTCGGGTAGTTCCTACAATGAGCAGTTCTTC
>TRBJ2-1|TRBV19|-|-
CASRTGSGYNEQFF
TGTGCCAGTCGGACCGGGTCGGGCTACAATGAGCAGTTCTTC
>TRBJ2-1|TRBV10-3|-|TRBD2
CAIRLAGVVGNEQFF
TGTGCCATCAGGTTAGCGGGAGTGGTTGGCAATGAGCAGTTCTTC
>TRBJ2-3|TRBV6-5|-|-
CASTLKGPGPGTQYF
TGTGCCAGCACCCTAAAAGGTCCAGGGCCGGGTACGCAGTATTTT
>TRBJ2-7|TRBV12-3/TRBV12-4|-|-
CASSRSANEQYF
TGTGCCAGCAGCCGGAGCGCCAACGAGCAGTACTTC
>TRBJ1-6|TRBV25-1|-|TRBD1
CARQIPGQGVSPLHF
TGTGCCAGGCAAATTCCGGGACAGGGGGTGTCACCCCTCCACTTT
>TRBJ1-2|TRBV29-1|-|-
CSAADLYGYTF
TGCAGCGCGGCAGATCTCTATGGCTACACCTTC
>TRBJ2-1|TRBV11-2|-|TRBD2
CASSQGGVGFF
TGTGCCAGCAGCCAGGGAGGGGTGGGGTTCTTC
>TRBJ1-3|TRBV19|-|-
CASSANSGNTIYF
TGTGCCAGTAGTGCAAACTCTGGAAACACCATATATTTT
>TRBJ1-1|TRBV10-3|-|TRBD1
CAIKGQGPMNTEAFF
TGTGCCATCAAAGGACAGGGGCCTATGAACACTGAAGCTTTCTTT
>TRBJ2-7|TRBV7-9|-|-
CASSLGSDEQYF
TGTGCCAGCAGCTTAGGCAGCGACGAGCAGTACTTC